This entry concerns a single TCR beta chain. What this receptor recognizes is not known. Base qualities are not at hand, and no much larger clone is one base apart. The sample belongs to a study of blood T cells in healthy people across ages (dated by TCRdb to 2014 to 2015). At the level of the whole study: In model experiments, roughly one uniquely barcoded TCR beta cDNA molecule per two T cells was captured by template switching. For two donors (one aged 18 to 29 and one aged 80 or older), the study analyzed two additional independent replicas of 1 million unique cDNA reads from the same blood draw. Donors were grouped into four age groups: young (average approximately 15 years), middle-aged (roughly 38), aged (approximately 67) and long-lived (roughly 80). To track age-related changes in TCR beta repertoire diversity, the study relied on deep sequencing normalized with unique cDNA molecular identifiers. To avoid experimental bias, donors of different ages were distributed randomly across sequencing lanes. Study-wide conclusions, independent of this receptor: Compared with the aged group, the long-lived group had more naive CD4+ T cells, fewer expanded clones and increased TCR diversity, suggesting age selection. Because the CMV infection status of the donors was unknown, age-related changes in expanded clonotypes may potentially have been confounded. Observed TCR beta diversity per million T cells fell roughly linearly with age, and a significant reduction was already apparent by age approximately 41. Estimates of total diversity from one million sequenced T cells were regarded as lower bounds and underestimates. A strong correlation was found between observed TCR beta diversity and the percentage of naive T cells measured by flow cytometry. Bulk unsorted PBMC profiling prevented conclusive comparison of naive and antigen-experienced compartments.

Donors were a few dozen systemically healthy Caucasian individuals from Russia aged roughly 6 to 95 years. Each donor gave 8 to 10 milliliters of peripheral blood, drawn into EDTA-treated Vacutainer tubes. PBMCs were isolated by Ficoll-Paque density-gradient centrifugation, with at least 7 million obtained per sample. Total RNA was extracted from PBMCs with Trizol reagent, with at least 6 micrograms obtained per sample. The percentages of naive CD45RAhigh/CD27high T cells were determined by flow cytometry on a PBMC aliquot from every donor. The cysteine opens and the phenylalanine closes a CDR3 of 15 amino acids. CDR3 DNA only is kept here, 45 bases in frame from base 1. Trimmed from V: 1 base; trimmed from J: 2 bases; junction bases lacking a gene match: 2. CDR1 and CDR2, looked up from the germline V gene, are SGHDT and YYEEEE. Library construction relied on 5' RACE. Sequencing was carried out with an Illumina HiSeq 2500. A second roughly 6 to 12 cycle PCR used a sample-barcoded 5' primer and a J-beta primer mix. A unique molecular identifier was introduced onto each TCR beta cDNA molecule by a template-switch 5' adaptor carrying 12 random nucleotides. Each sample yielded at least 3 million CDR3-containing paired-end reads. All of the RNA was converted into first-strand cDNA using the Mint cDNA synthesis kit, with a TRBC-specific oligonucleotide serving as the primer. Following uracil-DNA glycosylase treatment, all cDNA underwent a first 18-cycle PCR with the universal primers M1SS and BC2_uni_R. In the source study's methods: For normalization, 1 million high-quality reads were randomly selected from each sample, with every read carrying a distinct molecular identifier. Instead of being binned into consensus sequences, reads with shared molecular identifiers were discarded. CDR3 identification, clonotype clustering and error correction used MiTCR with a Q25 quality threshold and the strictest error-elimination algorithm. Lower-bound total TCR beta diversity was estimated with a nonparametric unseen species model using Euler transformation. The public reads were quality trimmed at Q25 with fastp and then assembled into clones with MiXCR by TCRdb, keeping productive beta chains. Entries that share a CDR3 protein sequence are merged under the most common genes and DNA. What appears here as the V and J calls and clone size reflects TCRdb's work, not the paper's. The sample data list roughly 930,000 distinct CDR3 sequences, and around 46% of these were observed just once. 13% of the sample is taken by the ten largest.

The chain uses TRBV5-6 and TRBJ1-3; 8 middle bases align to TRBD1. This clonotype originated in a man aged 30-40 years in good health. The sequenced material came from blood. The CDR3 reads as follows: CASSLKDRAGNTIYF. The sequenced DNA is TGTGCCAGCAGCTTGAAGGACAGGGCTGGAAACACCATATATTTT. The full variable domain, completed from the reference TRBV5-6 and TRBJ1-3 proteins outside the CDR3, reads DAGVTQSPTHLIKTRGQQVTLRCSPKSGHDTVSWYQQALGQGPQFIFQYYEEEERQRGNFPDRFSGHQFPNYSSELNVNALLLGDSALYLCASSLKDRAGNTIYFGEGSWLTVV.